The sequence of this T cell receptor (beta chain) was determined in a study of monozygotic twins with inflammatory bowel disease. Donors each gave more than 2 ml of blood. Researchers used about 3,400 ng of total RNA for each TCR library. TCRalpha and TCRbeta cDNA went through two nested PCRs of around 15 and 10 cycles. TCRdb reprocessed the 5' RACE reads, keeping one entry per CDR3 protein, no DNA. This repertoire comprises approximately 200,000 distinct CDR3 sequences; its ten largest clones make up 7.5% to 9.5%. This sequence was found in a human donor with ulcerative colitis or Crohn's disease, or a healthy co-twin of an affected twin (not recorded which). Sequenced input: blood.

The CDR3 loop reads CATSAGTGGKKLFF. The chain carries TRBV15 and TRBJ1-4; TCRdb selects TRBD1, and the lack of DNA leaves this call unchecked. CDR1 is LNHNV, CDR2 YYDKDF, per germline (reference sequence). The length of the CDR3 is 14 residues.